A selection of T cell receptor beta chains follows, all from one sample in a study of blood T cell repertoires in COVID-19. Repertoires were generated with immunoSEQ multiplex PCR, while TCRdb's copy carries only in-frame clones and drops some. The sample contains about 160,000 clones, 85% to 95% of which appear only once. Material: peripheral blood. These receptors originate from a woman aged 45 to 65 with acute or convalescent COVID-19. The CDR3 runs from the conserved cysteine through the conserved F or W. The D gene is left open where the match is weak. Not all rows give a size; the values are once, few, many and, for expanded clones, a class.

j_call d_call v_call clone_size cdr3_nt cdr3_aa
TRBJ1-2 - TRBV10-1 - TGCGCCAGCAGTGATCAGACTAACTATGGCTACACCTTC CASSDQTNYGYTF
TRBJ2-7 - TRBV4-1 - TGCGCCAGCAGCTCTTCGGACAGTCAGTACTTC CASSSSDSQYF
TRBJ2-7 TRBD2 TRBV3-1/TRBV3-2 - TGTGCCAGCAGCCAAGGTTTAGGTAGCGGGAGGCTCTCCTACGAGCAGTACTTC CASSQGLGSGRLSYEQYF
TRBJ1-6 - TRBV30 - TGTGCCTGGAGCCTAGCGAGCTCCTATAATTCACCCCTCCACTTT CAWSLASSYNSPLHF
TRBJ2-7 TRBD1 TRBV28 - TGTGCCAGCAGTTCCGTAGGGACAGCAGTCTACGAGCAGTACTTC CASSSVGTAVYEQYF
TRBJ1-1 TRBD1 TRBV10-3 - TGTGCCATCAGTGAGAGAAGGGGGCAGGATGAAGCTTTCTTT CAISERRGQDEAFF
TRBJ1-1 - TRBV3-1/TRBV3-2 - TGTGCCAGCAGCCAAGCGGACGGCCGTTGGGAGGACACTGAAGCTTTCTTT CASSQADGRWEDTEAFF
TRBJ2-7 - TRBV28 - TGTGCCACTTCGACAGGTTCCTACGAGCAGTACTTC CATSTGSYEQYF
TRBJ2-7 TRBD1 TRBV6-2/TRBV6-3 - TGTGCCAGCAGTTTGGGACAGGGGGAGGCCTACGAGCAGTACTTC CASSLGQGEAYEQYF
TRBJ1-4 - TRBV12-3/TRBV12-4 - TGTGCCAGCAGTCTCAGGACAGTCGGAAAACTGTTTTTT CASSLRTVGKLFF
TRBJ1-2 TRBD1 TRBV25-1 once TGTGCCAGCAAAACAGGGGGCGATGGCTACACCTTC CASKTGGDGYTF